The 32 T cell receptor beta chains below come from one sample, sequenced in a study of cytomegalovirus exposure and HLA in healthy donors. In the PCR, 60 Vbeta and 13 Jbeta primers were used. TCRdb's copy holds only in-frame clones and misses some; the assay was immunoSEQ multiplex PCR. This table lists approximately 30,000 clones. The sequenced material came from PBMCs. These receptors came from a woman aged 40 to 50 in good health and CMV-seropositive.

The chain carries TRBV7-9 and TRBJ1-1; unclear D gene. The CDR3 has 11 amino acids. Trimming cost V 2 bases and J 8 bases, with 6 bases left between them. Germline CDR1 reads SEHNR; CDR2 reads FQNEAQ (reference sequence). CDR3 DNA sequence: TGTGCCAGCAGCTTAATTACAGAAGCTTTCTTT. Protein sequence: CASSLITEAFF.

The chain carries TRBV7-2 and TRBJ1-3, with D possibly being TRBD1 (6 bases). This CDR3 is built from 15 residues. Germline V gene lookup returns CDR1 SGHTA and CDR2 FQGNSA. Trimming pared 3 bases from V and 3 bases from J, leaving 12 bases between. Written as DNA, the CDR3 is TGTGCCAGCAGCTTGACCAGGGGCGGTGGAAACACCATATATTTT. Protein sequence: CASSLTRGGGNTIYF.

The chain employs TRBV7-3 and TRBJ2-7, with D perhaps matching TRBD2 (6 bases). Germline values: CDR1 SGHTA, CDR2 FQGTGA. V was cut by 2 bases and J by 0 bases, with 11 bases left in between. The CDR3 spans 15 residues. The CDR3 bases are TGTGCCAGCAGCTTAGGAGGGCAGAACTCCTACGAGCAGTACTTC. It yields the protein CASSLGGQNSYEQYF.

As for this clone: Sequence at one end of the junction differs from germline and may be a read error. The sample has other DNA sequences that encode this CDR3 too. The chain employs TRBV5-6 and TRBJ2-7; D might be TRBD1 (6 bases). CDR3 length: 12 residues. The germline V gene has CDR1 SGHDT and CDR2 YYEEEE. The CDR3 reads CASSSQGFEQYF. Here the CDR3 DNA reads TGTGCTAGCAGCTCACAGGGTTTCGAGCAGTACTTC.

This sequence joins TRBV20-1 and TRBJ1-1; no firm D call. This CDR3 spans 11 amino acids. The ends were cut back, 6 bases at V and 1 base at J, with 6 bases in the middle. The germline CDR1 and CDR2 sequences are DFQATT and SNEGSKA (reference sequence). In nucleotides, the CDR3 is TGCAGTGCGCCGGGGAACACTGAAGCTTTCTTT. The encoded protein is CSAPGNTEAFF.

This chain joins TRBV5-1 and TRBJ2-1, with 8 positions matching TRBD2. Trimming removed 6 bases from V and 5 bases from J; junction bases left unmatched: 7. The CDR3 is 14 residues long. Germline loops: CDR1 SGHRS, CDR2 YFSETQ. This CDR3 is CASTRSGTHNEQFF. In DNA form, the CDR3 reads TGCGCCAGCACCCGTAGCGGGACCCACAATGAGCAGTTCTTC.

This chain uses TRBV5-6 with TRBJ2-2; 7 bases align to TRBD1. The CDR3 loop spans 14 amino acids. Unmatched junction bases numbered 3, after V lost 0 bases and J lost 7 bases. Per the germline V gene, CDR1 is SGHDT and CDR2 is YYEEEE. In DNA form, the CDR3 reads TGTGCCAGCAGCTTGGGGACAGGTGGCGGGGAGCTGTTTTTT. This codes for CASSLGTGGGELFF.

The chain uses TRBV9 and TRBJ1-1; 10 positions agree with TRBD1. The CDR3 is made up of 16 amino acids. The V and J ends lost 4 bases and 1 base, in that order; junction bases with no gene match: 7. Per germline, CDR1 SGDLS and CDR2 YYNGEE. The chain's CDR3 is CASSQLRTGGNTEAFF. The CDR3 DNA follows: TGTGCCAGCAGCCAACTTAGGACAGGGGGGAACACTGAAGCTTTCTTT.

The gene calls are TRBV7-9 and TRBJ2-7; 9 bases agree with TRBD2. Per germline, CDR1 SEHNR and CDR2 FQNEAQ (reference sequence). The V gene end was trimmed by 3 bases and the J gene end by 0 bases; junction bases not matched to a gene: 9. This CDR3 region has 17 residues. The CDR3 coding sequence is TGTGCCAGCAGCTTGCCGTTTACTAGCGGGTCCTCCTACGAGCAGTACTTC. It is translated as CASSLPFTSGSSYEQYF.

The chain combines TRBV9 with TRBJ1-1; D is ambiguous. Deletions cut 4 bases from V and 5 bases from J, with 12 bases between. This CDR3 has 13 amino acids. The germline gives CDR1 SGDLS, CDR2 YYNGEE. CDR3 amino acids: CASSKARVTEAFF. The DNA of the CDR3 is TGTGCCAGCAGCAAAGCGAGGGTTACTGAAGCTTTCTTT.

For the CDR3, the DNA is TGTGCCAGCTCACCACCCGGGGGAGCCCAGCATTTT. Protein product: CASSPPGGAQHF. The gene calls are TRBV18 and TRBJ1-5; D possibly corresponds to TRBD1 (5 bases). V lost 0 bases, J lost 11 bases, and 8 bases lay in between. CDR1 is KGHSH and CDR2 is LQKENI in the germline V gene. The CDR3 contains 12 residues.

The chain uses TRBV28 and TRBJ1-2; 7 positions agree with TRBD1. The CDR3 is 17 amino acids. Germline CDR1 reads MDHEN; CDR2 reads SYDVKM. The ends lost 7 bases at V and 1 base at J; junction bases unmatched: 15. Written as DNA, the CDR3 is TGTGCCAGCACAAGAGAGCCGGGACAGCCTTTTAACTATGGCTACACCTTC. Translated: CASTREPGQPFNYGYTF.

The V gene is TRBV4-2, the J gene TRBJ1-1; 9 bases agree with TRBD1. The CDR3 is 16 residues long. Germline V gene data show CDR1 as LGHNA and CDR2 as YNFKEQ. V was pared by 1 base and J by 1 base, with 4 bases of the junction left unmatched. This CDR3 reads CASSQGTGDRNTEAFF. The CDR3 DNA is TGTGCCAGCAGCCAAGGGACAGGGGATCGGAACACTGAAGCTTTCTTT.

The chain combines TRBV18 with TRBJ2-5, with 8 bases fitting TRBD1. The V gene's germline CDR1 is KGHSH and CDR2 LQKENI. The CDR3 spans 15 residues. The trim removed 3 bases at V and 5 bases at J, leaving 8 bases unmatched. CDR3 sequence reads: CASSPSGRGPETQYF. CDR3 DNA sequence: TGTGCCAGCTCACCCAGCGGCAGGGGGCCGGAGACCCAGTACTTC.

J is TRBJ2-3 and V is TRBV27; D uncertain. V was cut by 2 bases and J by 4 bases, with 7 bases left in between. Germline V gene data show CDR1 as MNHEY and CDR2 as SMNVEV (reference sequence). This CDR3 region has 13 residues. The DNA of the CDR3 is TGTGCCAGCAGTTTACTATCTGCAGATACGCAGTATTTT. Its protein product is CASSLLSADTQYF.

The chain has TRBV28 and TRBJ2-7, with D possibly being TRBD1 (6 bases). The CDR3 loop spans 14 amino acids. CDR1 and CDR2 (germline): MDHEN, SYDVKM. V was cut by 5 bases and J by 2 bases, with 13 bases left in between. CDR3 region: CASSQQGPTYEQYF. The CDR3 nucleotides read TGTGCCAGCAGTCAGCAGGGGCCCACCTACGAGCAGTACTTC.

The J gene is TRBJ1-2, the V gene TRBV2, with 9 bases matching TRBD1. The V and J ends lost 4 bases and 3 bases, in that order; junction bases with no gene match: 3. The CDR3 extends over 14 amino acids. Per germline, CDR1 SNHLY and CDR2 FYNNEI. This CDR3 is CASSGGTGYYGYTF. Here the CDR3 DNA reads TGTGCCAGCAGTGGGGGGACAGGGTACTATGGCTACACCTTC.

The rearrangement joins TRBV6-6 to TRBJ2-7, with a tentative D call TRBD1 (5 bases). This CDR3 is built from 15 residues. Trimming took 6 bases from V and 0 from J, leaving 15 bases between them. CDR1 and CDR2 from the germline V gene are MNHNY and SVGAGI (reference sequence). The CDR3 DNA is TGTGCCAGCAGCGCTCCCGACAGACTCTCCTACGAGCAGTACTTC. Residues: CASSAPDRLSYEQYF.

The genes are TRBV19 and TRBJ1-1, with 7 bases that match TRBD1. CDR1 is LNHDA, CDR2 SQIVND, per germline (reference sequence). The CDR3 totals 14 residues. J was trimmed by 5 bases and V by 5 bases; bases with no gene match: 8. In DNA, the CDR3 is TGTGCCAGTAGTTCTCGACAGGGTCGGACTGAAGCTTTCTTT. It specifies CASSSRQGRTEAFF.

V gene TRBV13 combines with J gene TRBJ2-5; perhaps TRBD1 as D (6 bases). The CDR3 consists of 14 residues. From germline, CDR1 is PRHDT and CDR2 FYEKMQ (reference sequence). Trimming stripped 4 bases from V and 5 bases from J, with 14 bases between. CDR3 sequence: CASSSGLRGETQYF. In nucleotides, the CDR3 is TGTGCCAGCAGCTCCGGGTTAAGGGGGGAGACCCAGTACTTC.

The chain employs TRBV27 and TRBJ2-2, with 9 bases identical to TRBD1. V shed 4 bases and J 4 bases; nucleotides not matched to a gene: 10. The CDR3 runs 17 residues. From germline, CDR1 is MNHEY and CDR2 SMNVEV (reference sequence). CDR3 sequence reads: CASSSRGDRAITGELFF. CDR3 coding DNA: TGTGCCAGCAGTTCTCGGGGGGACAGGGCAATCACCGGGGAGCTGTTTTTT.

The chain joins TRBV19 to TRBJ1-5; no definite D call. Germline lookup yields CDR1 LNHDA and CDR2 SQIVND (reference sequence). The CDR3 has 15 residues. Deletions cut 9 bases from V and 5 bases from J, with 20 bases between. For the CDR3, the DNA is TGTGCCAGCAGAGCCCTCGGGAGTTCGGATCAGCCCCAGCATTTT. It yields the protein CASRALGSSDQPQHF.

This chain connects TRBV6-6 to TRBJ2-1, with TRBD1 identical over 7 bases. Germline V gene sequence: CDR1 MNHNY, CDR2 SVGAGI (reference sequence). The CDR3 is 15 amino acids. With 6 bases clipped from V and 2 bases from J, the junction kept 7 bases outside the gene matches. The CDR3, as DNA: TGTGCCAGCAGCGGCTCCGGGACAGCCTACAATGAGCAGTTCTTC. Translation gives CASSGSGTAYNEQFF.

V and J are TRBV14 and TRBJ1-2; D might be TRBD1 (5 bases). Germline V gene sequence: CDR1 SGHDN, CDR2 FVKESK. Trimming pared 1 base from V and 10 bases from J, leaving 7 bases between. This CDR3 spans 11 amino acids. The chain's CDR3 is CASSQGQNYTF. The CDR3 region has the DNA TGTGCCAGCAGCCAAGGACAGAACTACACCTTC.

This chain connects TRBV11-2 to TRBJ2-3; the match to TRBD1 covers 8 bases. CDR1 and CDR2 (germline): SGHAT, FQNNGV. The V and J ends lost 2 bases and 2 bases, in that order; junction bases with no gene match: 3. The CDR3 extends over 15 amino acids. CDR3 nucleotides: TGTGCCAGCAGCTTACCGGGACAGGACACAGATACGCAGTATTTT. Protein product: CASSLPGQDTDTQYF.

The chain employs TRBV11-2 and TRBJ2-1; TRBD2 matches at 12 bases. This CDR3 contains 16 residues. Per germline, CDR1 SGHAT and CDR2 FQNNGV. The V gene end was trimmed by 4 bases and the J gene end by 1 base; junction bases not matched to a gene: 2. The CDR3 loop reads CASSSTSGRSYNEQFF. The CDR3, as DNA: TGTGCCAGCAGCTCGACTAGCGGGAGATCCTACAATGAGCAGTTCTTC.

This chain uses TRBV5-1 with TRBJ2-1; possible D gene TRBD2, 5 bases. CDR1 and CDR2 (germline): SGHRS, YFSETQ. V was cut by 3 bases and J by 3 bases, with 10 bases left in between. The CDR3 consists of 14 residues. CDR3 sequence (DNA): TGCGCCAGCAGCTCAGGACTGTACTACAATGAGCAGTTCTTC. It codes for CASSSGLYYNEQFF.

CDR3 in amino acids: CASSSAGLGRTQYF. The DNA of the CDR3 is TGTGCCAGCAGCTCGGCGGGCCTTGGGAGGACCCAGTACTTC. V and J are TRBV5-6 and TRBJ2-5, with D possibly being TRBD2 (5 bases). This CDR3 has 14 amino acids. Germline V gives CDR1 SGHDT, CDR2 YYEEEE. Trimming removed 3 bases at V and 7 bases at J, with 16 bases between.

This sequence joins TRBV4-1 and TRBJ1-5; TRBD1 aligns across 9 bases. The V gene's germline CDR1 is MGHRA and CDR2 YSYEKL. The V segment lost 0 bases and the J segment 2 bases; nucleotides outside the gene matches: 2. This CDR3 comprises 16 residues. CDR3 nucleotides: TGCGCCAGCAGCCAAGAATGGACAGGGGGCAATCAGCCCCAGCATTTT. Translated: CASSQEWTGGNQPQHF.

V gene TRBV19 combines with J gene TRBJ2-7; D may be TRBD2 (5 bases). This CDR3 spans 14 amino acids. V was clipped by 3 bases and J by 4 bases, with 13 bases between them. Germline CDR1 reads LNHDA; CDR2 reads SQIVND (reference sequence). The CDR3 protein is CASSIGAANYEQYF. CDR3 DNA sequence: TGTGCCAGTAGTATTGGAGCGGCAAATTACGAGCAGTACTTC.

The V call is TRBV18, the J call TRBJ1-1; no definite D call. CDR3 length: 13 amino acids. The ends were cut back, 4 bases at V and 3 bases at J, with 9 bases in the middle. Germline CDR1 reads KGHSH; CDR2 reads LQKENI. The CDR3 loop is CASSLSEDTEAFF. DNA of the CDR3: TGTGCCAGCTCACTCTCAGAGGACACTGAAGCTTTCTTT.

The V gene is TRBV6-1, the J gene TRBJ1-2; the match to TRBD1 covers 8 bases. The CDR3 is 20 amino acids. J gave up 4 bases and V 0 bases, and 19 bases lay outside the gene matches. In germline, CDR1 is MNHNS, CDR2 SASEGT. The CDR3 DNA reads TGTGCCAGCAGTGAAGCATTAACAGAATACCGGGACAGGATCTTCTATGGCTACACCTTC. Protein: CASSEALTEYRDRIFYGYTF.